The 31 T cell receptor beta chains below were found in one sample sequenced in a study of shared clonotypes between healthy human individuals. Naive-designated CD8 cells lacked CD45RO, were positively enriched for CCR7, and omitted terminally differentiated effector memory CD45RA+ cells. Repertoires were generated with immunoSEQ multiplex PCR, while TCRdb's copy carries only in-frame clones and drops some. The table includes approximately 2,200,000 clones, 85% to 95% detected once. Sequenced sample: naive CD8+ T cells from PBMCs. All receptors come from a man between 18 and 35 years old in good health. Some clones in this sample may be carry-over from other donors' samples.

V and J are TRBV14 and TRBJ2-1, with D perhaps being TRBD1 or TRBD2 (5 bases each). This CDR3 comprises 16 residues. CDR1 and CDR2 (germline): SGHDN, FVKESK. Trimming left V 2 bases short and J 10 bases short, with 21 bases between. Written as DNA, the CDR3 is TGTGCCAGCAGCCAAACCGGGACCCGATTAGTAGGAGAGCAGTTCTTC. Translating it yields CASSQTGTRLVGEQFF.

The rearrangement joins TRBV27 to TRBJ1-1; the D gene is possibly TRBD1 (6 bases). V lost 1 base, J lost 0 bases, and 12 bases lay in between. CDR1 is MNHEY, CDR2 SMNVEV, per germline (reference sequence). The length of the CDR3 is 16 residues. CDR3 DNA sequence: TGTGCCAGCAGTTTATGGGGGGGCCGTGTGAACACTGAAGCTTTCTTT. It codes for CASSLWGGRVNTEAFF.

There are a few counts of this clone. This chain uses TRBV14 with TRBJ2-7; D remains ambiguous. The germline V and J ends were trimmed by 1 base and 1 base, with 14 bases remaining between them. The CDR3 extends over 16 amino acids. Per germline, CDR1 SGHDN and CDR2 FVKESK. The CDR3 region has the DNA TGTGCCAGCAGCCAAGTGCCGAGGACGGTTTCCTACGAGCAGTACTTC. It translates to CASSQVPRTVSYEQYF.

The table lists this clone with a count of one. The chain carries TRBV5-4 and TRBJ2-3; D unresolved. The CDR3 is 15 amino acids. CDR1 is SGHNT and CDR2 is YYREEE in the germline V gene (reference sequence). Trimming left V 4 bases short and J 0 bases short, with 12 bases between. The CDR3 sequence is CASSPSKTSTDTQYF. The CDR3 nucleotides read TGTGCCAGCAGCCCCTCGAAGACTAGCACAGATACGCAGTATTTT. Combining the CDR3 with reference TRBV5-4 and TRBJ2-3 gives the whole variable domain ETGVTQSPTHLIKTRGQQVTLRCSSQSGHNTVSWYQQALGQGPQFIFQYYREEENGRGNFPPRFSGLQFPNYSSELNVNALELDDSALYLCASSPSKTSTDTQYFGPGTRLTVL.

Regarding this clone: At the DNA level, this CDR3 is encoded by other sequences in the same sample as well. The chain has TRBV7-9 and TRBJ2-1, with D possibly matching TRBD2 (5 bases). Germline V lookup: CDR1 SEHNR, CDR2 FQNEAQ (reference sequence). The CDR3 contains 13 residues. V lost 1 base, J lost 7 bases, and 8 bases lay in between. The CDR3 reads CASSLVGGNEQFF. Written as DNA, the CDR3 is TGTGCCAGCAGCTTAGTGGGCGGGAATGAGCAGTTCTTC.

This clone was seen once. The V call is TRBV30, the J call TRBJ2-5; D not certain. Near its end, the DNA agrees better with TRBJ2-7, so the J call may be wrong. This CDR3 comprises 11 residues. The germline V gene has CDR1 GTSNPN and CDR2 SVGIG (reference sequence). For the CDR3, the DNA is TGTGCCTGGAGTAGGTCCTACGAGCAGTACTTC. Its protein product is CAWSRSYEQYF.

The chain has TRBV27 and TRBJ2-2; TRBD2 agrees at 7 bases. The V gene end was trimmed by 2 bases and the J gene end by 5 bases; junction bases not matched to a gene: 5. CDR3 length: 15 amino acids. Germline loops: CDR1 MNHEY, CDR2 SMNVEV (reference sequence). CDR3 DNA: TGTGCCAGCAGTTTACGGCGGGAGTTGACCGGGGAGCTGTTTTTT. The encoded protein is CASSLRRELTGELFF.

This chain links TRBV7-9 with TRBJ1-6; TRBD1 matches at 7 bases. This CDR3 is 13 amino acids long. With V trimmed by 10 bases and J by 7 bases, 7 bases remained unmatched. Germline lookup yields CDR1 SEHNR and CDR2 FQNEAQ (reference sequence). The CDR3 loop reads CATRQGDNSPLHF. CDR3 sequence (DNA): TGTGCCACCAGACAGGGTGACAATTCACCCCTCCACTTT.

The J gene is TRBJ2-1, the V gene TRBV7-9, with D tentatively TRBD2 (5 bases). The CDR3 extends over 14 amino acids. Trimming cost V 1 base and J 6 bases, with 10 bases left between them. Per the germline V gene, CDR1 is SEHNR and CDR2 is FQNEAQ (reference sequence). The DNA of the CDR3 is TGTGCCAGCAGCTTAGTTTATAGCGCCAATGAGCAGTTCTTC. Translating gives CASSLVYSANEQFF.

The rearrangement joins TRBV7-3 to TRBJ2-1; 7 bases map to TRBD2. The CDR3 spans 17 residues. The junction had 6 bases not matched to a gene; V was cut back by 1 base and J by 0 bases. Germline V gene sequence: CDR1 SGHTA, CDR2 FQGTGA. The CDR3 is CASSLKGGSSSYNEQFF. CDR3 in DNA: TGTGCCAGCAGCTTAAAGGGCGGGAGCAGCTCCTACAATGAGCAGTTCTTC.

The chain combines TRBV2 with TRBJ2-5, with TRBD1 matching 7 bases. Unmatched junction bases numbered 7, after V lost 1 base and J lost 5 bases. There are 15 residues in the CDR3. Germline lookup yields CDR1 SNHLY and CDR2 FYNNEI. The CDR3 reads CASSEVDRAEETQYF. The CDR3 DNA follows: TGTGCCAGCAGTGAAGTTGACAGGGCAGAGGAGACCCAGTACTTC.

The chain employs TRBV6-6 and TRBJ2-7; unclear D gene. The CDR3 spans 14 residues. V shed 2 bases and J shed 6 bases, with 14 bases lying between them. The germline V gene encodes CDR1 MNHNY and CDR2 SVGAGI (reference sequence). This CDR3 is CASSYGIQPGEQYF. CDR3 nucleotides: TGTGCCAGCAGTTACGGAATCCAGCCGGGCGAGCAGTACTTC.

This chain uses TRBV29-1 with TRBJ2-3; 7 nucleotides align to TRBD1. After removal of 4 bases from V and 2 bases from J, the junction contained 6 bases not matched to a gene. The CDR3 has 14 amino acids. Germline CDR1 is SQVTM and CDR2 is ANQGSEA. The CDR3 coding sequence is TGCAGCGTTGTTGGACAGGAAAACACAGATACGCAGTATTTT. This encodes CSVVGQENTDTQYF.

The chain recombines TRBV7-9 with TRBJ2-3, with a possible D match to TRBD2 (6 bases). V dropped 5 bases and J dropped 5 bases, with 20 bases sitting between them. This CDR3 is built from 16 residues. CDR1 SEHNR and CDR2 FQNEAQ come from the germline V gene (reference sequence). CDR3 coding DNA: TGTGCCAGCAGCCCGAGGATGGGGGAGGCGGTAGATACGCAGTATTTT. The encoded protein is CASSPRMGEAVDTQYF.

The chain carries TRBV7-8 and TRBJ2-5; 16 positions agree with TRBD2. Germline-derived CDR1 and CDR2 are SGHVS and FQNEAQ. This CDR3 region has 19 residues. The J segment lost 5 bases and the V segment lost 1 base, leaving 10 bases of the junction unmatched. The CDR3 reads CASSLVKGTSGRVRETQYF. The CDR3 DNA follows: TGTGCCAGCAGCTTAGTTAAAGGGACTAGCGGGAGGGTCCGGGAGACCCAGTACTTC.

The V and J genes are TRBV7-9 and TRBJ1-5; perhaps TRBD1 as D (5 bases). The CDR3 is 17 amino acids. V was shortened by 2 bases and J by 7 bases, with 21 bases between the two germline ends. Germline CDR1 and CDR2: SEHNR and FQNEAQ (reference sequence). CDR3 DNA sequence: TGTGCCAGCAGCTTACTTGGGGGGGTAAAAATGGACCAGCCCCAGCATTTT. This encodes CASSLLGGVKMDQPQHF.

A single count supports this clone. This chain joins TRBV9 and TRBJ2-5; no firm D call. Germline CDR1 is SGDLS and CDR2 is YYNGEE. The CDR3 spans 15 residues. Trimming left V 0 bases short and J 0 bases short, with 9 bases between. For the CDR3, the DNA is TGTGCCAGCAGCGTAGCGGCAGCCAACCAAGAGACCCAGTACTTC. As protein: CASSVAAANQETQYF.

This clone was observed a single time. The CDR3: CASSLGPIWTGELFF. The DNA for the CDR3 is TGTGCCAGCAGCTTAGGGCCGATTTGGACCGGGGAGCTGTTTTTT. J is TRBJ2-2 and V is TRBV11-2; D uncertain. The germline V gene encodes CDR1 SGHAT and CDR2 FQNNGV. This CDR3 spans 15 amino acids. Trimming took 1 base from V and 5 from J, leaving 11 bases between them. Looking up the rest from reference TRBV11-2 and TRBJ2-2 gives the full variable domain: EAGVAQSPRYKIIEKRQSVAFWCNPISGHATLYWYQQILGQGPKLLIQFQNNGVVDDSQLPKDRFSAERLKGVDSTLKIQPAKLEDSAVYLCASSLGPIWTGELFFGEGSRLTVL.

This clone was observed a few times. Distinct nucleotide sequences in the sample also encode this CDR3. CDR3: CASSLGGSSYEQYF. The CDR3 nucleotides read TGTGCCAGCAGCTTGGGTGGGTCCTCCTACGAGCAGTACTTC. The chain couples TRBV5-6 to TRBJ2-7; D gene ambiguous. V gave up 0 bases and J gave up 0 bases, with 7 bases separating them. The length of the CDR3 is 14 residues. Germline values: CDR1 SGHDT, CDR2 YYEEEE.

The CDR3 sequence: CASSLSDSGADTQYF. The CDR3 nucleotides read TGTGCCAGCAGTTTATCCGATTCTGGCGCAGATACGCAGTATTTT. The genes are TRBV27 and TRBJ2-3; D gene unclear. Germline V lookup: CDR1 MNHEY, CDR2 SMNVEV (reference sequence). This CDR3 region has 15 residues. V gave up 0 bases and J gave up 4 bases, with 11 bases separating them.

J is TRBJ2-6 and V is TRBV13; TRBD1 matches at 10 bases. This CDR3 is 20 amino acids long. The trim removed 0 bases at V and 4 bases at J, leaving 12 bases unmatched. Looked up from germline, CDR1 is PRHDT and CDR2 is FYEKMQ (reference sequence). CDR3 DNA sequence: TGTGCCAGCAGCTTAGGAGGGGTGCGACAGGGGGCAGAAGGGGCCAACGTCCTGACTTTC. Translation: CASSLGGVRQGAEGANVLTF.

The chain has TRBV7-6 and TRBJ2-3; 10 bases are a match to TRBD2. This CDR3 is 15 amino acids long. Trimming removed 7 bases from V and 0 bases from J; junction bases left unmatched: 4. Germline lookup yields CDR1 SGHVS and CDR2 FNYEAQ. The CDR3 DNA reads TGTGCCAGCACCAAGACTAGCGGGAGCACAGATACGCAGTATTTT. Translation: CASTKTSGSTDTQYF. The variable domain in full, completed from reference TRBV7-6 and TRBJ2-3, reads GAGVSQSPRYKVTKRGQDVALRCDPISGHVSLYWYRQALGQGPEFLTYFNYEAQQDKSGLPNDRFSAERPEGSISTLTIQRTEQRDSAMYRCASTKTSGSTDTQYFGPGTRLTVL.

This clone was picked up a small number of times. The J gene is TRBJ1-2, the V gene TRBV5-1; possible D gene TRBD1, 6 bases. Germline CDR1 and CDR2: SGHRS and YFSETQ. Between the trimmed V and J ends, which lost 7 bases and 3 bases, there was a span of 13 bases. The length of the CDR3 is 13 residues. CDR3 protein: CASRKTGDYGYTF. As DNA, the CDR3 is TGCGCCAGCCGGAAGACAGGTGACTATGGCTACACCTTC.

This chain uses TRBV30 with TRBJ2-7; no clear D gene. V lost 2 bases and J 0 bases, leaving 11 bases between the germline ends. The CDR3 totals 14 residues. Germline assignment: CDR1 GTSNPN and CDR2 SVGIG (reference sequence). For the CDR3, the DNA is TGTGCCTGGAGTTTTGGGCCAAGCTCCTACGAGCAGTACTTC. Its protein is CAWSFGPSSYEQYF. The variable domain in full, completed from reference TRBV30 and TRBJ2-7, reads SQTIHQWPATLVQPVGSPLSLECTVEGTSNPNLYWYRQAAGRGLQLLFYSVGIGQISSEVPQNLSASRPQDRQFILSSKKLLLSDSGFYLCAWSFGPSSYEQYFGPGTRLTVT.

The genes are TRBV14 and TRBJ2-1; D call uncertain. The length of the CDR3 is 16 residues. V was shortened by 1 base and J by 4 bases, with 14 bases between the two germline ends. Germline CDR1 SGHDN, CDR2 FVKESK. The CDR3 region is CASSQAPTPLYNEQFF. Written as DNA, the CDR3 is TGTGCCAGCAGCCAAGCCCCCACCCCTCTTTACAATGAGCAGTTCTTC.

The chain combines TRBV5-4 with TRBJ1-1; no definite D call. This CDR3 spans 13 amino acids. Trimming shortened V by 2 bases and J by 1 base, and 6 bases separated the two germline ends. The germline V gene encodes CDR1 SGHNT and CDR2 YYREEE (reference sequence). Here the CDR3 DNA reads TGTGCCAGCAGCTTTTTCGAGAACACTGAAGCTTTCTTT. Translated: CASSFFENTEAFF.

This clone has just a few counts. J is TRBJ1-1 and V is TRBV11-2; possible D gene TRBD1, 6 bases. Germline assignment: CDR1 SGHAT and CDR2 FQNNGV. The CDR3 spans 15 residues. V was shortened by 4 bases and J by 6 bases, with 18 bases between the two germline ends. CDR3 nucleotides: TGTGCCAGCAGCTCCATCCGTGGGGGCATCCCTGAAGCTTTCTTT. This codes for CASSSIRGGIPEAFF.

In DNA form, the CDR3 reads TGTGCCAGCAGCTCGACTAGCGGGAGGTCGTATGAGCAGTTCTTC. It translates to CASSSTSGRSYEQFF. The chain links TRBV27 to TRBJ2-1; TRBD2 aligns across 13 bases. Unmatched junction bases numbered 7, after V lost 6 bases and J lost 8 bases. The CDR3 spans 15 residues. The germline CDR1 and CDR2 sequences are MNHEY and SMNVEV (reference sequence).

The chain links TRBV19 to TRBJ2-2; D possibly corresponds to TRBD2 (5 bases). Trimming left V 3 bases short and J 0 bases short, with 11 bases between. Germline V gene lookup returns CDR1 LNHDA and CDR2 SQIVND (reference sequence). CDR3 length: 16 amino acids. The CDR3 reads CASSIRSLANTGELFF. Written as DNA, the CDR3 is TGTGCCAGTAGTATCAGGTCACTAGCGAACACCGGGGAGCTGTTTTTT.

The chain is built from TRBV28 and TRBJ2-7; possibly TRBD1 for D (6 bases). In germline, CDR1 is MDHEN, CDR2 SYDVKM. This CDR3 has 16 amino acids. V dropped 4 bases and J dropped 3 bases, with 19 bases sitting between them. Here the CDR3 reads CASSSTGKAVGYEQYF. CDR3 sequence (DNA): TGTGCCAGCAGTTCAACAGGGAAGGCGGTGGGCTACGAGCAGTACTTC. Filled out from reference TRBV28 and TRBJ2-7, the complete variable domain reads DVKVTQSSRYLVKRTGEKVFLECVQDMDHENMFWYRQDPGLGLRLIYFSYDVKMKEKGDIPEGYSVSREKKERFSLILESASTNQTSMYLCASSSTGKAVGYEQYFGPGTRLTVT.

This clone was detected once. The V gene is TRBV7-9, the J gene TRBJ2-3; D ambiguous. This CDR3 spans 16 amino acids. Germline V gene data show CDR1 as SEHNR and CDR2 as FQNEAQ (reference sequence). V shed 5 bases and J shed 0 bases, with 15 bases lying between them. CDR3 DNA: TGTGCCAGCAGCCCCCCGGCACCCAGAAGCACAGATACGCAGTATTTT. Its protein product is CASSPPAPRSTDTQYF.